Listed below are T cell receptor beta chains from one sample, sequenced in a study of CD8 T cells in Susac syndrome. TCRdb reprocessed the immunoSEQ multiplex PCR reads via MiXCR and lists one record per CDR3 protein. The sample includes under 250,000 distinct CDR3 sequences, roughly 93% of them seen just once. The material sequenced was CD4+ T cells from PBMCs. The receptors originated from a human donor with multiple sclerosis. The CDR3 runs from the conserved cysteine through the conserved F or W. Each record gives: J gene, D gene, CDR3 length, V gene, clone size, CDR3 protein, CDR3 DNA. The D gene is left open where the match is weak. Some rows mark clone size as missing; the rest say once, few, many or name a class of expanded clone.

j_call: TRBJ2-2; d_call: TRBD2; cdr3_length: 13; v_call: TRBV11-2; clone_size: few; cdr3_aa: CASSPGGAGELFF; cdr3_nt: TGTGCCAGCAGCCCCGGGGGGGCCGGGGAGCTGTTTTTT
j_call: TRBJ1-2; d_call: TRBD1; cdr3_length: 14; v_call: TRBV30; clone_size: NA; cdr3_aa: CAWTGAGGINGYTF; cdr3_nt: TGTGCCTGGACTGGGGCAGGGGGAATCAATGGCTACACCTTC
j_call: TRBJ2-7; d_call: TRBD1; cdr3_length: 15; v_call: TRBV6-2/TRBV6-3; clone_size: NA; cdr3_aa: CASRPTGTGYPEQYF; cdr3_nt: TGTGCCAGCAGACCAACCGGGACAGGGTATCCCGAGCAGTACTTC
j_call: TRBJ2-1; d_call: NA; cdr3_length: 15; v_call: TRBV7-3; clone_size: NA; cdr3_aa: CASSPRVAAYNEQFF; cdr3_nt: TGTGCCAGCAGCCCTCGGGTAGCAGCTTACAATGAGCAGTTCTTC
j_call: TRBJ1-2; d_call: NA; cdr3_length: 13; v_call: TRBV12-3/TRBV12-4; clone_size: NA; cdr3_aa: CASRPGHQGGYTF; cdr3_nt: TGTGCCAGCAGGCCGGGACACCAAGGTGGCTACACCTTC
j_call: TRBJ1-4; d_call: NA; cdr3_length: 12; v_call: TRBV20-1; clone_size: NA; cdr3_aa: CSASEQNEKLFF; cdr3_nt: TGCAGTGCTTCCGAACAGAATGAAAAACTGTTTTTT
j_call: TRBJ1-1; d_call: NA; cdr3_length: 14; v_call: TRBV5-1; clone_size: NA; cdr3_aa: CASSAGTENTEAFF; cdr3_nt: TGCGCCAGCAGCGCCGGGACGGAAAACACTGAAGCTTTCTTT
j_call: TRBJ1-2; d_call: NA; cdr3_length: 14; v_call: TRBV20-1; clone_size: NA; cdr3_aa: CSASFFRGGYGYTF; cdr3_nt: TGCAGTGCTAGTTTTTTCCGGGGAGGATATGGCTACACCTTC
j_call: TRBJ1-1; d_call: NA; cdr3_length: 14; v_call: TRBV5-6; clone_size: NA; cdr3_aa: CASQRPGTGTEAFF; cdr3_nt: TGTGCCAGCCAGCGGCCAGGCACGGGCACTGAAGCTTTCTTT
j_call: TRBJ1-2; d_call: NA; cdr3_length: 15; v_call: TRBV7-3; clone_size: NA; cdr3_aa: CASSLPGPTNYGYTF; cdr3_nt: TGTGCCAGCAGCTTACCAGGGCCAACTAACTATGGCTACACCTTC
j_call: TRBJ1-2; d_call: NA; cdr3_length: 13; v_call: TRBV20-1; clone_size: once; cdr3_aa: CSARLRTNYGYTF; cdr3_nt: TGCAGTGCTAGACTCCGAACGAACTATGGCTACACCTTC
j_call: TRBJ1-5; d_call: NA; cdr3_length: 14; v_call: TRBV5-5; clone_size: NA; cdr3_aa: CASSTGTPNQPQHF; cdr3_nt: TGTGCCAGCAGCACCGGGACCCCTAATCAGCCCCAGCATTTT
j_call: TRBJ1-1; d_call: TRBD1; cdr3_length: 15; v_call: TRBV5-1; clone_size: NA; cdr3_aa: CASSFNPGQGTEAFF; cdr3_nt: TGCGCCAGCAGCTTTAACCCGGGACAGGGAACTGAAGCTTTCTTT
j_call: TRBJ2-3; d_call: TRBD2; cdr3_length: 17; v_call: TRBV13; clone_size: NA; cdr3_aa: CASSLKLGTSGTDTQYF; cdr3_nt: TGTGCCAGCAGCTTAAAGTTGGGGACTAGCGGCACAGATACGCAGTATTTT
j_call: TRBJ1-1; d_call: NA; cdr3_length: 14; v_call: TRBV5-1; clone_size: NA; cdr3_aa: CASSLQGGGTEAFF; cdr3_nt: TGCGCCAGCAGCTTACAGGGCGGGGGCACTGAAGCTTTCTTT
j_call: TRBJ2-5; d_call: NA; cdr3_length: 15; v_call: TRBV19; clone_size: once; cdr3_aa: CASKPGGAVQETQYF; cdr3_nt: TGTGCCAGTAAGCCGGGCGGGGCAGTCCAAGAGACCCAGTACTTC
j_call: TRBJ2-2; d_call: NA; cdr3_length: 14; v_call: TRBV3-1; clone_size: once; cdr3_aa: CASSQVLVTGELFF; cdr3_nt: TGTGCCAGCAGCCAAGTTTTGGTCACCGGGGAGCTGTTTTTT
j_call: TRBJ2-1; d_call: TRBD2; cdr3_length: 15; v_call: TRBV12-5; clone_size: once; cdr3_aa: CASGPGGFVGGEQFF; cdr3_nt: TGTGCTAGTGGGCCGGGAGGATTTGTGGGTGGGGAGCAGTTCTTC
j_call: TRBJ2-1; d_call: TRBD1; cdr3_length: 15; v_call: TRBV2; clone_size: NA; cdr3_aa: CASSPGRGTYNEQFF; cdr3_nt: TGTGCCAGCAGTCCCGGCAGGGGGACCTACAATGAGCAGTTCTTC
j_call: TRBJ2-2; d_call: NA; cdr3_length: 15; v_call: TRBV25-1; clone_size: NA; cdr3_aa: CASTSGARGTGELFF; cdr3_nt: TGTGCCAGCACCTCGGGGGCCCGGGGCACCGGGGAGCTGTTTTTT
j_call: TRBJ2-3; d_call: TRBD2; cdr3_length: 16; v_call: TRBV9; clone_size: NA; cdr3_aa: CASSERLAASTDTQYF; cdr3_nt: TGTGCCAGCAGCGAACGACTAGCGGCCAGCACAGATACGCAGTATTTT
j_call: TRBJ2-2; d_call: NA; cdr3_length: 15; v_call: TRBV30; clone_size: NA; cdr3_aa: CAWRWGGTNTGELFF; cdr3_nt: TGTGCCTGGAGGTGGGGCGGGACGAACACCGGGGAGCTGTTTTTT
j_call: TRBJ2-2; d_call: NA; cdr3_length: 16; v_call: TRBV7-2; clone_size: NA; cdr3_aa: CASSPPGAPNTGELFF; cdr3_nt: TGTGCCAGCAGCCCTCCAGGGGCTCCGAACACCGGGGAGCTGTTTTTT
j_call: TRBJ2-1; d_call: NA; cdr3_length: 11; v_call: TRBV29-1; clone_size: NA; cdr3_aa: CSVEQGGRQFF; cdr3_nt: TGCAGCGTTGAACAGGGTGGACGGCAGTTCTTC
j_call: TRBJ1-4; d_call: TRBD1; cdr3_length: 15; v_call: TRBV5-1; clone_size: NA; cdr3_aa: CASSEGQGNNEKLFF; cdr3_nt: TGCGCCAGCAGCGAGGGACAGGGAAATAATGAAAAACTGTTTTTT
j_call: TRBJ2-2; d_call: NA; cdr3_length: 15; v_call: TRBV30; clone_size: NA; cdr3_aa: CAWSVPRANTGELFF; cdr3_nt: TGTGCCTGGAGTGTACCGAGAGCGAACACCGGGGAGCTGTTTTTT
j_call: TRBJ2-3; d_call: NA; cdr3_length: 18; v_call: TRBV6-1; clone_size: NA; cdr3_aa: CASATTKTGTPGTDTQYF; cdr3_nt: TGTGCCAGCGCAACCACCAAGACAGGCACCCCTGGCACAGATACGCAGTATTTT